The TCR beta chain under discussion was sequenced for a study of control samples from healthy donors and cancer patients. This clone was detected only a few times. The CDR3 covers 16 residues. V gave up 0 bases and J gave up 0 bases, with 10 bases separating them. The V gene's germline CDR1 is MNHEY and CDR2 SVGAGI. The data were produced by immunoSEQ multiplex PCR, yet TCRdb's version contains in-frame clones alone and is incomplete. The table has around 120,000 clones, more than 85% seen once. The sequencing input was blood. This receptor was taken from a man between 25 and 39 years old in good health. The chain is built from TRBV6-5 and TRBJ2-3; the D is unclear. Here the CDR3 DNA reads TGTGCCAGCAGTTACTCTAAGTTTTTGAGCACAGATACGCAGTATTTT. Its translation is CASSYSKFLSTDTQYF.